The clone carrying this T cell receptor (beta chain) was seen only once. The CDR3 loop spans 15 amino acids. Germline V lookup: CDR1 SGHTA, CDR2 FQGNSA. V was clipped by 6 bases and J by 7 bases; unmatched bases: 7. Clones were read by immunoSEQ multiplex PCR, and TCRdb kept only the in-frame ones, dropping some. The table includes over 75,000 clones, roughly 92% detected once. The data are from a study of OX40 agonist ivuxolimab in advanced cancers. V gene TRBV7-2 combines with J gene TRBJ2-1, with TRBD2 matching over 12 bases. This material consisted of CD4+ or CD8+ T cells sorted from blood, taken in a trial of the OX40 agonist ivuxolimab. The receptor comes from an adult with an advanced solid tumor such as melanoma, head and neck, liver or kidney cancer. The CDR3 protein is CASSKTSGSLNEQFF. The CDR3 nucleotides are TGTGCCAGCAGTAAGACTAGCGGGAGTCTTAATGAGCAGTTCTTC.